This T cell receptor beta chain was captured by sequencing in a study of monozygotic twins with cystic fibrosis. Study background: Around 3 micrograms of fragmented DNA underwent approximately 15 PCR cycles for library preparation. Study-wide points: In 13 of 16 pairs, V gene usage was closest to the co-twin's.

Worth noting for this clone: Its matching antigen is unknown.

Clones were sequenced by immunoSEQ multiplex PCR, and TCRdb holds only the in-frame ones, with some missing. Of about 22,000 clones listed, 95% to 98% were seen once; the top ten hold around 0.15%. The CDR3 is made up of 12 amino acids. V shed 3 bases and J shed 7 bases, with 9 bases lying between them. Germline-derived CDR1 and CDR2 are MNHEY and SMNVEV (reference sequence). The sequence came from a girl aged 10-17 years with cystic fibrosis. The chain combines TRBV27 with TRBJ1-1; D unclear. The sample taken for sequencing was blood. CDR3 DNA sequence: TGTGCCAGCAGTTTCCTCGCGGGTGAAGCTTTCTTT. Amino acids: CASSFLAGEAFF.